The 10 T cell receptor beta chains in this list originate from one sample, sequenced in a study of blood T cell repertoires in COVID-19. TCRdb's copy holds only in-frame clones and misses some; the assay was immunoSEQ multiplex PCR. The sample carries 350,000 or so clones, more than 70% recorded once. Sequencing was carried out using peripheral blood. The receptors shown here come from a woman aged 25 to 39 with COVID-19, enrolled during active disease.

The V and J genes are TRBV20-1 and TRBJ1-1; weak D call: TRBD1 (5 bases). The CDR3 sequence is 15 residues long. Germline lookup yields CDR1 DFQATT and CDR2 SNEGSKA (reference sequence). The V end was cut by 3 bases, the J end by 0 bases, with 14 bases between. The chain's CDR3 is CSASDSAIMNTEAFF. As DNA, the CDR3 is TGCAGTGCTAGTGACAGCGCCATAATGAACACTGAAGCTTTCTTT.

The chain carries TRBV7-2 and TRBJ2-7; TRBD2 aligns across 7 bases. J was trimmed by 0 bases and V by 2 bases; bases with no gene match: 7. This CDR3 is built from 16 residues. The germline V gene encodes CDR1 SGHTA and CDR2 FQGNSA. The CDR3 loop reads CASSLRAGTSSYEQYF. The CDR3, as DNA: TGTGCCAGCAGCTTAAGAGCGGGAACGAGCTCCTACGAGCAGTACTTC.

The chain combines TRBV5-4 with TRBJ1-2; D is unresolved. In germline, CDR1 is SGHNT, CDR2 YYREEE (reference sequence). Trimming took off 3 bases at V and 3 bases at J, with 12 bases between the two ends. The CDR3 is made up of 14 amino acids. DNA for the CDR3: TGTGCCAGCAGCTCGGCCTGGGCTGACTATGGCTACACCTTC. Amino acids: CASSSAWADYGYTF.

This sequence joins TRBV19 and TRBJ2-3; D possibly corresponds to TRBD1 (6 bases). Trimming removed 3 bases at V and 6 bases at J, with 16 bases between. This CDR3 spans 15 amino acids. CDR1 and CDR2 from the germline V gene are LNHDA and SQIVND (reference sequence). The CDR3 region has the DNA TGTGCCAGTAGTATCAGGGGATCTCAGGCGGATACGCAGTATTTT. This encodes CASSIRGSQADTQYF.

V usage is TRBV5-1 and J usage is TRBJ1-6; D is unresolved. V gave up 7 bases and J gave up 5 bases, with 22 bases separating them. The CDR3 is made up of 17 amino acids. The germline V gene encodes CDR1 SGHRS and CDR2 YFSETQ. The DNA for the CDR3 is TGCGCCAGCTTATCGACCCACAGAAGGCCACATAATTCACCCCTCCACTTT. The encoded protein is CASLSTHRRPHNSPLHF.

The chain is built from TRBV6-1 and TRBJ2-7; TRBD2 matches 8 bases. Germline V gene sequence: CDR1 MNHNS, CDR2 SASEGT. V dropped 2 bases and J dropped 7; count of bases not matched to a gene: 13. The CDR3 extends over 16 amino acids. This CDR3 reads CASSESPGRAMGEQYF. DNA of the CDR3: TGTGCCAGCAGTGAATCTCCCGGGAGGGCCATGGGGGAGCAGTACTTC.

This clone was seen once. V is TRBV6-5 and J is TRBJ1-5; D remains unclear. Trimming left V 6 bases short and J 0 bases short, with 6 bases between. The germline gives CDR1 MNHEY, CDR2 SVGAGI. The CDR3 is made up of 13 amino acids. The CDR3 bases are TGTGCCAGCAGGAGGAATAGCAATCAGCCCCAGCATTTT. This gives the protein CASRRNSNQPQHF.

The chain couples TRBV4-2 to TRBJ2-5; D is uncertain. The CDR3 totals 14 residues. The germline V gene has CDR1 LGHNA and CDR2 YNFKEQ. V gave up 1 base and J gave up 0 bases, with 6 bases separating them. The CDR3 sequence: CASSQGGYQETQYF. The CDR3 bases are TGTGCCAGCAGCCAAGGCGGATACCAAGAGACCCAGTACTTC.

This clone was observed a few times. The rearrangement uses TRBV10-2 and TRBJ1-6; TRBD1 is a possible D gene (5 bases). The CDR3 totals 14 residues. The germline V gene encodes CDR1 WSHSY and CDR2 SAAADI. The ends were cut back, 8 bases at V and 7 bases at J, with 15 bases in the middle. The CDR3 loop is CASGVTATNSPLHF. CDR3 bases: TGCGCCAGCGGGGTGACAGCCACCAATTCACCCCTCCACTTT.

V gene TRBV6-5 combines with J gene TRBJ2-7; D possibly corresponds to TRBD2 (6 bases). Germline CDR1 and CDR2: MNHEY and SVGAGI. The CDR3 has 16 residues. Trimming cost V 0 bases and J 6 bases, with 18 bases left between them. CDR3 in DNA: TGTGCCAGCAGTTACTCGGTTCTGGCGGGACCTCTCGAGCAGTACTTC. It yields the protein CASSYSVLAGPLEQYF.